The clone carrying this T cell receptor (beta chain) has a count of ten or more. Its antigen is unidentified. TCRdb redid the calling of the 5' RACE reads with MiXCR, one entry per CDR3 protein. Found here are just over 50,000 distinct CDR3 sequences, over 3% of them singletons; the top ten hold over 5%. The data derive from a study of neurological immune-mediated disorders. Points from the study as a whole: Multiple sclerosis was found to have the least TCR clonal expansion, below healthy controls, and HTLV-1-associated myelopathy the most. The multiple sclerosis repertoire cluster was not associated with any clinical or MRI feature.

Unmatched junction bases numbered 5, after V lost 0 bases and J lost 6 bases. This CDR3 has 15 amino acids. The sample consisted of PBMCs. This clonotype was sampled from a man aged 40-55 years with multiple sclerosis. This chain joins TRBV12-3 or TRBV12-4 and TRBJ2-3; 8 positions agree with TRBD2. In DNA form, the CDR3 reads TGTGCCAGCAGTTTAGCCGGGGGGGCGGCTGATACGCAGTATTTT. Its translation is CASSLAGGAADTQYF.